This T cell receptor (beta chain) was recorded in a study of cytomegalovirus exposure and HLA in healthy donors. Trimming removed 8 bases from V and 5 bases from J; junction bases left unmatched: 13. CDR3 length: 15 residues. In germline, CDR1 is MDHEN, CDR2 SYDVKM. Vbeta (60) and Jbeta (13) primers were used in the PCR. Assay used: immunoSEQ multiplex PCR; TCRdb lists only in-frame clones, some missing. Of about 130,000 clones in the sample, around 9% are singletons; the top ten hold 5% to 7%. This clone was found a few times. The genes are TRBV28 and TRBJ2-5; 8 positions match TRBD2. The sequence was obtained from a middle-aged man in good health and CMV-seronegative. Specimen: PBMCs. Here the CDR3 reads CASVMASGLEETQYF. For the CDR3, the DNA is TGTGCCAGCGTTATGGCCTCGGGACTAGAGGAGACCCAGTACTTC. Full variable domain (remainder filled in from reference TRBV28 and TRBJ2-5): DVKVTQSSRYLVKRTGEKVFLECVQDMDHENMFWYRQDPGLGLRLIYFSYDVKMKEKGDIPEGYSVSREKKERFSLILESASTNQTSMYLCASVMASGLEETQYFGPGTRLLVL.